The source of this T cell receptor beta chain is a study of Graves' ophthalmopathy and Graves' hyperthyroidism. Study at large: Stable hyperthyroidism referred to disease that showed no ophthalmopathy within 18 months of follow-up. Broader study findings: Among thyroid clonotypes expanded above 0.001 frequency, most also appeared in blood. Using 13 signatures, a model distinguished ophthalmopathy from stable hyperthyroidism, reaching roughly 90% sensitivity and 81.08% specificity.

Remarks on this clonotype: Its cognate antigen is unknown.

For repertoire sequencing, the TCR beta CDR3 regions were amplified from RNA transcripts. In the first round, RT-PCR was carried out with HTBI primers, and a multiplex PCR formed the second round. One entry per CDR3 protein, called by TCRdb with MiXCR from the multiplex PCR reads. The table shows more than 1,000,000 distinct CDR3 sequences, with 35% to 40% occurring only once. Aged 18 to 65, the patients with hyperthyroidism had under 2 months' duration and were newly diagnosed. The CDR3 extends over 18 amino acids. J gave up 4 bases and V 2 bases, and 16 bases lay outside the gene matches. Germline CDR1 LNHNV, CDR2 YYDKDF (reference sequence).

This clonotype was obtained from an adult man with Graves' hyperthyroidism. Sequenced: peripheral blood or thyroid tissue (not recorded which). This rearrangement joins TRBV15 to TRBJ2-5; 7 nucleotides align to TRBD2. The CDR3: CATSRHHAGRAGRETQYF. The CDR3 nucleotides read TGTGCCACCAGCAGACATCACGCGGGGAGGGCCGGGCGAGAGACCCAGTACTTC.